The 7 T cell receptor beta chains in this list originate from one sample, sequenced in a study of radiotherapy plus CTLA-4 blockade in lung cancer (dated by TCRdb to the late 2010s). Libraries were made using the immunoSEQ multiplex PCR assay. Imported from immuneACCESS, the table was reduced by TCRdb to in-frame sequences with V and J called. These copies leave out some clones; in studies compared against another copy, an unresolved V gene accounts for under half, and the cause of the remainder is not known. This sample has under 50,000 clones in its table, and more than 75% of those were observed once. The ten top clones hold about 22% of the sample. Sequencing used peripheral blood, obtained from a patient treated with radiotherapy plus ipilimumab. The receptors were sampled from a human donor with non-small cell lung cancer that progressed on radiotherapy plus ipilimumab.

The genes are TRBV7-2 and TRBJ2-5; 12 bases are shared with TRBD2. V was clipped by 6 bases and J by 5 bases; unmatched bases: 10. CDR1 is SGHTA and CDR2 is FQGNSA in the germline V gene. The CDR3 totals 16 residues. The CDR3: CASSPVLAGGRETQYF. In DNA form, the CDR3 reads TGTGCCAGCAGTCCTGTCCTAGCGGGGGGGAGGGAGACCCAGTACTTC.

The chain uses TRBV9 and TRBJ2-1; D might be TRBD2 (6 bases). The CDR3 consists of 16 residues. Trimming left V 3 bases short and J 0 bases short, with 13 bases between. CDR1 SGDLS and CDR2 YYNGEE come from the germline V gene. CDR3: CASSASGGVSYNEQFF. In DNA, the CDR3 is TGTGCCAGCAGCGCCTCCGGGGGAGTCTCCTACAATGAGCAGTTCTTC.

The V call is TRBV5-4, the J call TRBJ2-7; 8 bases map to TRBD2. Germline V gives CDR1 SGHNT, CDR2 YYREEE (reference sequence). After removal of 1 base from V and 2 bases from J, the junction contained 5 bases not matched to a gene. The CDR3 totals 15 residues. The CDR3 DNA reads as TGTGCCAGCAGCTTGACTAGCGGCTACACCTACGAGCAGTACTTC. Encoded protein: CASSLTSGYTYEQYF.

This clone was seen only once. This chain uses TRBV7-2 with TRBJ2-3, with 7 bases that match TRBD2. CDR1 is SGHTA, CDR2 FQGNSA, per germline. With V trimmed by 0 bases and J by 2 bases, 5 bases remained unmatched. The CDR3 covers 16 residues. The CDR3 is CASSLAKLAVTDTQYF. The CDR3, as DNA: TGTGCCAGCAGCTTAGCGAAGCTAGCGGTCACAGATACGCAGTATTTT.

The DNA for the CDR3 is TGTGCCAGCAGTGAAAGGCCAGGGGATGGCTACACCTTC. It specifies CASSERPGDGYTF. The genes are TRBV2 and TRBJ1-2, with D possibly being TRBD1 (6 bases). Trimming left V 2 bases short and J 6 bases short, with 10 bases between. This CDR3 has 13 residues. CDR1 is SNHLY, CDR2 FYNNEI, per germline.

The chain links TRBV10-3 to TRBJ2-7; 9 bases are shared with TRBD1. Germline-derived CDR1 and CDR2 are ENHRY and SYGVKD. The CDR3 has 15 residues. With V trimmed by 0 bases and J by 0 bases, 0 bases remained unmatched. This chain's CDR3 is CAISESTGGSYEQYF. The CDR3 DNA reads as TGTGCCATCAGTGAGTCGACAGGGGGCTCCTACGAGCAGTACTTC.

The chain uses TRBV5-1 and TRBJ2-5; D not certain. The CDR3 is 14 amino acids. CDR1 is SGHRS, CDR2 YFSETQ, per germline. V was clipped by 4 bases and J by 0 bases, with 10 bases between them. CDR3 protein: CASSPSLDQETQYF. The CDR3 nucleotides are TGCGCCAGCAGCCCGAGTCTTGACCAAGAGACCCAGTACTTC.